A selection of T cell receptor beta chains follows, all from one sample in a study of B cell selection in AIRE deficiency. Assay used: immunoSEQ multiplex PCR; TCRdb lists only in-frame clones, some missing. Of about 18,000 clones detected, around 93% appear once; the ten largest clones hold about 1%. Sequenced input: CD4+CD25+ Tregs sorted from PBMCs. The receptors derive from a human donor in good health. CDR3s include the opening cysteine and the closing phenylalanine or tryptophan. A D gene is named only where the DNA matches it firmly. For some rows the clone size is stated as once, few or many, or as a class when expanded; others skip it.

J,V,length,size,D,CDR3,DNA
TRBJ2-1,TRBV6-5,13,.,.,CASSYPNIVEQFF,TGTGCCAGCAGTTATCCTAATATCGTTGAGCAGTTCTTC
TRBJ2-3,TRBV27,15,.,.,CASSPRFGVPDTQYF,TGTGCCAGCAGCCCCCGATTTGGGGTTCCAGATACGCAGTATTTT
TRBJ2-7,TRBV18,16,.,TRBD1,CASSPYGTGGNYEQYF,TGTGCCAGCTCACCATACGGGACAGGTGGTAACTACGAGCAGTACTTC
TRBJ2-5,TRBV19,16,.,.,CASSFLQGRGQETQYF,TGTGCCAGTAGTTTCCTACAGGGACGAGGCCAAGAGACCCAGTACTTC
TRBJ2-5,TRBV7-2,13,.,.,CASSTSVQETQYF,TGTGCCAGCAGCACCTCGGTCCAAGAGACCCAGTACTTC
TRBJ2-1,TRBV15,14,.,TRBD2,CATSRGGLAAEQFF,TGTGCCACCAGCAGAGGCGGACTAGCGGCAGAGCAGTTCTTC
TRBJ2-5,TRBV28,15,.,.,CASSPGTTAQETQYF,TGTGCCAGCAGCCCCGGGACGACAGCCCAAGAGACCCAGTACTTC
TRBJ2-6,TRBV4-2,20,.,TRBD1,CASSPLLGRQGVSGANVLTF,TGTGCCAGCAGCCCACTTTTGGGGCGACAGGGGGTATCTGGGGCCAACGTCCTGACTTTC
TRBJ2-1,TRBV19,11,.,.,CASSRSNEQFF,TGTGCCAGTAGTAGGAGCAATGAGCAGTTCTTC
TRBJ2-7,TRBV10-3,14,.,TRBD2,CAIRLSGGAYEQYF,TGTGCCATCAGACTTAGCGGGGGAGCCTACGAGCAGTACTTC
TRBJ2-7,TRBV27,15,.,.,CASSYQGPIPHEQYF,TGTGCCAGCAGCTACCAGGGACCCATTCCCCACGAGCAGTACTTC
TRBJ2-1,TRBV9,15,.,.,CASSVASGAYNEQFF,TGTGCCAGCAGCGTAGCGTCGGGGGCTTACAATGAGCAGTTCTTC
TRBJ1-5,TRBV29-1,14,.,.,CSVAEGGANQPQHF,TGCAGCGTCGCCGAGGGGGGGGCGAATCAGCCCCAGCATTTT
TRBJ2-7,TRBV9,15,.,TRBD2,CASSVGTSGRGEQYF,TGTGCCAGCAGCGTGGGGACTAGCGGGAGGGGCGAGCAGTACTTC
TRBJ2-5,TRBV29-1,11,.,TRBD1,CSVGQGETQYF,TGCAGCGTTGGACAGGGGGAGACCCAGTACTTC
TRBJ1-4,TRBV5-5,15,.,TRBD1,CASSHRQGWREKLFF,TGTGCCAGCAGCCATAGACAGGGGTGGAGAGAAAAACTGTTTTTT
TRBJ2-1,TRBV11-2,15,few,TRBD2,CASSSLAGAYNEQFF,TGTGCCAGCAGCTCCTTAGCGGGAGCTTACAATGAGCAGTTCTTC
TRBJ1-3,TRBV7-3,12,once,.,CASSSGLNTIYF,TGTGCCAGCAGCTCCGGGCTCAACACCATATATTTT
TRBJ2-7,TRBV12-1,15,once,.,CASSAWRIRAYEQYF,TGTGCCAGCAGCGCCTGGAGGATACGAGCCTACGAGCAGTACTTC
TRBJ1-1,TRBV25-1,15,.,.,CASSDPGPLNTEAFF,TGTGCCAGCAGTGACCCCGGGCCCTTGAACACTGAAGCTTTCTTT
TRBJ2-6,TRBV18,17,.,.,CASSSQGGISGANVLTF,TGTGCCAGCTCGTCACAGGGGGGGATCTCTGGGGCCAACGTCCTGACTTTC
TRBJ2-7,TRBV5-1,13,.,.,CASSLDPFYEQYF,TGCGCCAGCAGCTTGGACCCTTTCTACGAGCAGTACTTC
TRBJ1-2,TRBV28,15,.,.,CASSFGGKDRDGYTF,TGTGCCAGCAGTTTTGGAGGGAAGGATCGGGATGGCTACACCTTC
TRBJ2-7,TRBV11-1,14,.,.,CASSLSGVTYEQYF,TGTGCCAGCAGCTTGTCAGGGGTAACCTACGAGCAGTACTTC
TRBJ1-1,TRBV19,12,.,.,CASSRGVTEAFF,TGTGCCAGTAGTCGGGGGGTCACTGAAGCTTTCTTT
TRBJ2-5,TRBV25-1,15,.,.,CASSEYRTAGETQYF,TGTGCCAGCAGTGAATATAGGACAGCGGGGGAGACCCAGTACTTC
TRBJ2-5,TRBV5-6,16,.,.,CASSLASGRGAETQYF,TGTGCCAGCAGCTTGGCGTCGGGACGGGGAGCGGAGACCCAGTACTTC
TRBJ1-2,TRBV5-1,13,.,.,CASSLATSGGYTF,TGCGCCAGCAGCTTGGCCACGTCAGGAGGCTACACCTTC
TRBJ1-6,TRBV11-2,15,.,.,CASSIRSSYNSPLHF,TGTGCCAGCAGCATCAGGAGCTCCTATAATTCACCCCTCCACTTT
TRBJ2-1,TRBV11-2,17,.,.,CASSLFLDRNIYNEQFF,TGTGCCAGCAGCTTATTCCTAGACCGTAATATCTACAATGAGCAGTTCTTC
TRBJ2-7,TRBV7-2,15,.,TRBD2,CASSLTGTNAYEQYF,TGTGCCAGCAGCTTGACCGGGACTAACGCCTACGAGCAGTACTTC
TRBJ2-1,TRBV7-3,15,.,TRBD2,CASSQTSGPYNEQFF,TGTGCCAGCAGCCAAACTAGCGGCCCTTACAATGAGCAGTTCTTC
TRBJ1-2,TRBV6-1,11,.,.,CASSSRGGYTF,TGTGCCAGCAGTTCCCGAGGTGGCTACACCTTC
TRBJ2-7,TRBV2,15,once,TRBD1,CASSEDPTGVYEQYF,TGTGCCAGCAGTGAGGATCCGACAGGGGTTTACGAGCAGTACTTC
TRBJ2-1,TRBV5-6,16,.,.,CASSLDVGTSYNEQFF,TGTGCCAGCAGCTTGGACGTGGGGACCTCCTACAATGAGCAGTTCTTC
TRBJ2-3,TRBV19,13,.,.,CASSIAGAFTQYF,TGTGCCAGTAGTATAGCGGGAGCATTTACGCAGTATTTT
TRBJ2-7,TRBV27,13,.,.,CASSLRLAGEQYF,TGTGCCAGCAGTTTAAGGCTTGCGGGCGAGCAGTACTTC
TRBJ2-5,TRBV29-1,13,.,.,CSVEDRASETQYF,TGCAGCGTTGAAGATCGGGCGTCCGAGACCCAGTACTTC
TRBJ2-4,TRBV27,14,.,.,CASRTIGGKNIQYF,TGTGCCAGCAGGACTATCGGGGGCAAAAACATTCAGTACTTC
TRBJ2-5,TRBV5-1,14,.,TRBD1,CASSKDRRKETQYF,TGCGCCAGCAGCAAGGACAGGCGGAAAGAGACCCAGTACTTC
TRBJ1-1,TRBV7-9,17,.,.,CASTISAVGGRAREAFF,TGTGCCAGCACCATCTCTGCGGTAGGGGGGAGAGCTCGTGAAGCTTTCTTT
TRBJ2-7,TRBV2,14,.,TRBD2,CASSWSSGTYEQYF,TGTGCCAGCAGTTGGTCTAGCGGAACCTACGAGCAGTACTTC
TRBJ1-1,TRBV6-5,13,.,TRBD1,CASSRQGYTEAFF,TGTGCCAGCAGCCGACAGGGATACACTGAAGCTTTCTTT